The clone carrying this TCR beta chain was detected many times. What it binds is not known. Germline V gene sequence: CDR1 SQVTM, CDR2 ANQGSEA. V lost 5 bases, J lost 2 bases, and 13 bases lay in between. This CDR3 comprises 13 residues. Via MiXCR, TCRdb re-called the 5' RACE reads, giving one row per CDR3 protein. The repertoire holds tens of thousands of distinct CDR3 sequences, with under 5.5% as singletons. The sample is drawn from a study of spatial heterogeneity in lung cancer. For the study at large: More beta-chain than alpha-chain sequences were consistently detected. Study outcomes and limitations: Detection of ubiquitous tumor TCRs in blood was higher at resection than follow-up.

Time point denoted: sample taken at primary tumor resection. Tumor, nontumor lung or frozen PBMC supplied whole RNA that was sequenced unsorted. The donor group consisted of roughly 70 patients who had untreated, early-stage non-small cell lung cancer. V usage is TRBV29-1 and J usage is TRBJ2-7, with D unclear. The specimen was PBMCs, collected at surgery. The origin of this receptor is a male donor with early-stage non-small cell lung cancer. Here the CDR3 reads CSVSPWSTYEQYF. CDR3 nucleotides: TGCAGCGTTAGTCCGTGGTCGACCTACGAGCAGTACTTC.